Listed here is a single T cell receptor (beta chain). TCRdb's copy holds only in-frame clones and misses some; the assay was immunoSEQ multiplex PCR. The sample contains some 70,000 clones, 80% to 95% of which appear only once. This clonotype was sampled from a man aged 35 to 55 with rheumatoid arthritis. Input material: PBMCs.

CDR3 bases: TGTGCCAGCAGTGACTCGACAGGGGGCCTCAATCAGCCCCAGCATTTT. Translated, it gives CASSDSTGGLNQPQHF. This rearrangement joins TRBV25-1 to TRBJ1-5; the match to TRBD1 covers 10 bases. This CDR3 has 16 residues. Losses at the gene ends were 3 bases for V and 3 bases for J; bases not matched to a gene: 5. CDR1 is MGHDK, CDR2 SYGVNS, per germline.